These 2 T cell receptor beta chains were all obtained from the same sample, sequenced in a study of T cells in women clearing cervical HPV infection. Profiling relied on immunoSEQ multiplex PCR, and the TCRdb table lists in-frame clones only, not all of them. Reported are some 41,000 clones; the ten largest clones contain 7% to 9.5%. Sequenced material: blood buffy coat. These receptors all come from a woman between 18 and 70 years old with a cervical HPV16 infection that either progressed to CIN3+ or cleared (not recorded which).

This CDR3 reads CASSWASRGKNIQYF. CDR3 DNA (partial): TGTGCCAGCAGTTGGGCCTCTAGGGGCAAAAACATT. V is TRBV6-4 and J is TRBJ2-4; D is perhaps TRBD1 (5 bases). The CDR3 end lies 3 residues beyond the end of the read and is filled in from the germline J gene. The V gene lost 5 bases and the J gene lost 3 bases, with 14 bases spanning the gap. Germline V gene sequence: CDR1 MRHNA, CDR2 SNTAGT. The CDR3 length is 15 residues.

On this clone itself: The DNA ends 3 residues before the CDR3 does, and the rest of the CDR3 is filled in from the germline J gene. The rearrangement uses TRBV7-2 and TRBJ2-5; D perhaps matches TRBD2 (7 bases). The ends were cut back, 0 bases at V and 4 bases at J, with 9 bases in the middle. Germline V CDR1 and CDR2: SGHTA, FQGNSA. This CDR3 is built from 14 residues. The chain's CDR3 is CASSLAGGGETQYF. The sequenced CDR3 bases are TGTGCCAGCAGCTTAGCAGGGGGGGGAGAGACC.